A single sample gave rise to the 30 T cell receptor beta chains below, sequenced in a study of shared clonotypes between healthy human individuals. Only in-frame clones appear in the TCRdb table, and some are missing; sequencing was by immunoSEQ multiplex PCR. The sample yields a few million clones, 85% to 95% seen once. Sequences were obtained from naive CD4+ T cells from PBMCs. Subset indicated: CD45RA+ positively selected. These receptors came from a man younger than 30 in good health. Some clones in this sample may be carry-over from other donors' samples.

This clone was detected once. The V gene is TRBV7-3, the J gene TRBJ2-1; TRBD1 matches at 11 bases. The junction had 7 bases not matched to a gene; V was cut back by 5 bases and J by 7 bases. Looked up from germline, CDR1 is SGHTA and CDR2 is FQGTGA. CDR3 length: 15 residues. As DNA, the CDR3 is TGTGCCAGCAGCGGACAGGGGGCGGGTTGGAATGAGCAGTTCTTC. Translated, it gives CASSGQGAGWNEQFF.

The CDR3 region is CASSPAQGRGGYTF. The CDR3 bases are TGTGCCAGCAGCCCCGCACAGGGGCGCGGTGGCTACACCTTC. This chain connects TRBV5-4 to TRBJ1-2; 7 nucleotides agree with TRBD1. Germline values: CDR1 SGHNT, CDR2 YYREEE (reference sequence). The J segment lost 7 bases and the V segment lost 4 bases, leaving 10 bases of the junction unmatched. The CDR3 contains 14 residues.

J is TRBJ1-5 and V is TRBV27; TRBD1 matches 7 bases. Germline lookup yields CDR1 MNHEY and CDR2 SMNVEV (reference sequence). The junction had 11 bases not matched to a gene; V was cut back by 5 bases and J by 1 base. This CDR3 spans 17 amino acids. CDR3: CASSPRQGRGSNQPQHF. The CDR3 region has the DNA TGTGCCAGCAGTCCCCGACAGGGCAGGGGAAGCAATCAGCCCCAGCATTTT.

This clone showed up just a few times. This chain joins TRBV5-1 and TRBJ1-1; D unclear. V lost 1 base and J 1 base, leaving 8 bases between the germline ends. CDR3 length: 14 amino acids. Germline-derived CDR1 and CDR2 are SGHRS and YFSETQ. The CDR3 nucleotides read TGCGCCAGCAGCTTGTCTGGCAGGAACACTGAAGCTTTCTTT. Translation: CASSLSGRNTEAFF.

V and J are TRBV4-1 and TRBJ2-4; 7 bases are shared with TRBD2. V gave up 2 bases and J gave up 7 bases; unmatched junction bases: 8. CDR1 MGHRA and CDR2 YSYEKL come from the germline V gene. The CDR3 has 15 amino acids. The CDR3 spells CASSQTSGARNIQYF. CDR3 coding DNA: TGCGCCAGCAGCCAAACCAGCGGGGCACGGAACATTCAGTACTTC.

The chain combines TRBV29-1 with TRBJ1-4, with 9 nucleotides matching TRBD1. V lost 6 bases and J lost 8; bases outside the gene matches: 10. CDR1 and CDR2 (germline): SQVTM, ANQGSEA. This CDR3 is built from 14 residues. The DNA of the CDR3 is TGCAGCGTAGGGGGACAGGGCTTTGGGGAAAAACTGTTTTTT. It specifies CSVGGQGFGEKLFF.

A single count supports this clone. This chain links TRBV25-1 with TRBJ1-2; perhaps TRBD1 as D (5 bases). The CDR3 length is 13 residues. The germline V and J ends were trimmed by 6 bases and 8 bases, with 16 bases remaining between them. Germline loops: CDR1 MGHDK, CDR2 SYGVNS. CDR3 loop: CASSFSQGQGYTF. CDR3 DNA sequence: TGTGCCAGCAGCTTCTCCCAGGGTCAGGGCTACACCTTC.

As concerns this clone: The same CDR3 is also encoded by other DNA sequences in this sample. V is TRBV11-2 and J is TRBJ2-1; no firm D call. V lost 5 bases and J lost 3, with 5 bases in between. The CDR3 covers 12 residues. Germline V gene sequence: CDR1 SGHAT, CDR2 FQNNGV. As DNA, the CDR3 is TGTGCCAGCAGCCCGAACTACAATGAGCAGTTCTTC. Translation gives CASSPNYNEQFF.

The V gene is TRBV27, the J gene TRBJ2-7; 8 nucleotides line up with TRBD2. V dropped 10 bases and J dropped 5; count of bases not matched to a gene: 4. CDR3 length equals 11 residues. Looked up from germline, CDR1 is MNHEY and CDR2 is SMNVEV (reference sequence). DNA for the CDR3: TGTGCCAACGGGGGGGCCCACGAGCAGTACTTC. Residues: CANGGAHEQYF.

This sequence joins TRBV4-1 and TRBJ2-3; D is unresolved. Germline-derived CDR1 and CDR2 are MGHRA and YSYEKL. The CDR3 has 14 amino acids. The V end was cut by 1 base, the J end by 2 bases, with 7 bases between. CDR3 sequence (DNA): TGCGCCAGCAGCCAAGGGGAAACCACAGATACGCAGTATTTT. The encoded protein is CASSQGETTDTQYF.

The CDR3 DNA follows: TGCGCCAGCAGCTTGAGTCAAGCAATTGGGGCCAACGTCCTGACTTTC. Amino acid sequence: CASSLSQAIGANVLTF. The V gene is TRBV5-1, the J gene TRBJ2-6, with no clear D. Trimming stripped 1 base from V and 3 bases from J, with 11 bases between. Germline CDR1 is SGHRS and CDR2 is YFSETQ. This CDR3 region has 16 residues.

The rearrangement uses TRBV5-4 and TRBJ2-7, with 7 positions matching TRBD1. Per the germline V gene, CDR1 is SGHNT and CDR2 is YYREEE (reference sequence). This CDR3 has 15 amino acids. With V trimmed by 4 bases and J by 1 base, 8 bases remained unmatched. The DNA for the CDR3 is TGTGCCAGCAGCCGCGACAGGGCAAGTTCCTACGAGCAGTACTTC. Encoded protein: CASSRDRASSYEQYF.

The chain combines TRBV5-1 with TRBJ2-7; 8 bases are a match to TRBD2. Germline V gene lookup returns CDR1 SGHRS and CDR2 YFSETQ. The CDR3 consists of 16 residues. V was clipped by 3 bases and J by 4 bases; unmatched bases: 12. As DNA, the CDR3 is TGCGCCAGCAGCTCTACTAGCGGAAAGGACTCTTACGAGCAGTACTTC. Protein product: CASSSTSGKDSYEQYF. The full variable domain, rest sourced from reference TRBV5-1 and TRBJ2-7, is KAGVTQTPRYLIKTRGQQVTLSCSPISGHRSVSWYQQTPGQGLQFLFEYFSETQRNKGNFPGRFSGRQFSNSRSEMNVSTLELGDSALYLCASSSTSGKDSYEQYFGPGTRLTVT.

The chain joins TRBV5-1 to TRBJ2-1, with 7 bases aligning to TRBD1. CDR3 size: 14 residues. Germline CDR1 SGHRS, CDR2 YFSETQ. V lost 0 bases and J lost 11; bases outside the gene matches: 8. The CDR3 region has the DNA TGCGCCAGCAGCTTGGACAGTAAGGGACAGAAGCAGTTCTTC. Its translation: CASSLDSKGQKQFF. Full variable domain (remainder filled in from reference TRBV5-1 and TRBJ2-1): KAGVTQTPRYLIKTRGQQVTLSCSPISGHRSVSWYQQTPGQGLQFLFEYFSETQRNKGNFPGRFSGRQFSNSRSEMNVSTLELGDSALYLCASSLDSKGQKQFFGPGTRLTVL.

The chain joins TRBV5-1 to TRBJ2-5; 10 bases line up with TRBD1. CDR1 is SGHRS, CDR2 YFSETQ, per germline. The CDR3 loop spans 16 amino acids. Trimming took 0 bases from V and 6 from J; bases not matched to a gene: 8. CDR3 residues: CASSLAVGGQGKTQYF. In DNA, the CDR3 is TGCGCCAGCAGCTTGGCCGTAGGGGGACAGGGGAAGACCCAGTACTTC.

CDR3 amino acids: CASSESTLGGEKLFF. CDR3 sequence (DNA): TGCGCCAGCAGTGAGTCTACACTCGGAGGTGAAAAACTGTTTTTT. The chain has TRBV10-2 and TRBJ1-4; D not certain. Between the trimmed V and J ends, which lost 0 bases and 7 bases, there was a span of 12 bases. Germline CDR1 and CDR2: WSHSY and SAAADI. The length of the CDR3 is 15 residues.

The chain uses TRBV4-3 and TRBJ2-1, with D hard to call. The V end was cut by 8 bases, the J end by 8 bases, with 4 bases between. This CDR3 has 9 residues. Per germline, CDR1 LGHNA and CDR2 YSLEER. CDR3 loop: CASGYEQFF. The DNA of the CDR3 is TGCGCCAGCGGATATGAGCAGTTCTTC.

V usage is TRBV18 and J usage is TRBJ2-5; perhaps TRBD2 as D (5 bases). The CDR3 length is 15 residues. Germline assignment: CDR1 KGHSH and CDR2 LQKENI. Between the trimmed V and J ends, which lost 0 bases and 3 bases, there was a span of 11 bases. The CDR3 protein is CASSPPRGEEETQYF. CDR3 bases: TGTGCCAGCTCACCACCACGGGGTGAGGAAGAGACCCAGTACTTC. Using reference TRBV18 and TRBJ2-5 for the parts outside the CDR3, the full variable domain is NAGVMQNPRHLVRRRGQEARLRCSPMKGHSHVYWYRQLPEEGLKFMVYLQKENIIDESGMPKERFSAEFPKEGPSILRIQQVVRGDSAAYFCASSPPRGEEETQYFGPGTRLLVL.

As regards this clone: Other DNA sequences in this specimen translate into the identical CDR3. The chain couples TRBV5-1 to TRBJ2-2; no firm D call. CDR1 and CDR2 (germline): SGHRS, YFSETQ. V shed 2 bases and J shed 8 bases, with 10 bases lying between them. This CDR3 is 13 amino acids long. The CDR3, as DNA: TGCGCCAGCAGCTTCCTAGTTACAGGGGAGCTGTTTTTT. Translating it yields CASSFLVTGELFF. The full variable domain, completed using reference TRBV5-1 and TRBJ2-2, is KAGVTQTPRYLIKTRGQQVTLSCSPISGHRSVSWYQQTPGQGLQFLFEYFSETQRNKGNFPGRFSGRQFSNSRSEMNVSTLELGDSALYLCASSFLVTGELFFGEGSRLTVL.

V usage is TRBV11-2 and J usage is TRBJ2-2, with 7 bases identical to TRBD2. The germline CDR1 and CDR2 sequences are SGHAT and FQNNGV. The V and J ends lost 5 bases and 7 bases, in that order; junction bases with no gene match: 4. The CDR3 is made up of 13 amino acids. Written as DNA, the CDR3 is TGTGCCAGCAGCCTAGCGGAAGTCGGGGAGCTGTTTTTT. It yields the protein CASSLAEVGELFF.

The rearrangement links TRBV27 to TRBJ1-1; no clear D. This CDR3 has 13 residues. The V end was cut by 0 bases, the J end by 9 bases, with 11 bases between. Germline V lookup: CDR1 MNHEY, CDR2 SMNVEV (reference sequence). CDR3 sequence reads: CASSLSRALKAFF. The CDR3 DNA reads TGTGCCAGCAGTTTATCGAGGGCCCTGAAAGCTTTCTTT.

The genes are TRBV6-4 and TRBJ2-7; tentatively, D is TRBD2 (6 bases). The CDR3 runs to 13 residues. Germline V gene sequence: CDR1 MRHNA, CDR2 SNTAGT. V was cut by 8 bases and J by 3 bases, with 14 bases left in between. In nucleotides, the CDR3 is TGTGCCAGCGGAGGGACCGCAGTCTACGAGCAGTACTTC. Translation gives CASGGTAVYEQYF.

J is TRBJ2-1 and V is TRBV7-2; D not resolved. The CDR3 contains 13 residues. Germline V gene lookup returns CDR1 SGHTA and CDR2 FQGNSA. V lost 5 bases and J lost 10, with 15 bases in between. CDR3 sequence (DNA): TGTGCCAGCAGCCCCCGTACCGCTGAAGAGCAGTTCTTC. Translation gives CASSPRTAEEQFF.

V gene TRBV9 combines with J gene TRBJ2-1; weak D call: TRBD2 (6 bases). Between the trimmed V and J ends, which lost 3 bases and 5 bases, there was a span of 21 bases. The CDR3 runs to 17 residues. Per germline, CDR1 SGDLS and CDR2 YYNGEE. DNA of the CDR3: TGTGCCAGCAGCGCCCATTTCCCGGGACTGACGGACAATGAGCAGTTCTTC. This translates into CASSAHFPGLTDNEQFF.

Only one count was recorded for this clone. The V call is TRBV4-2, the J call TRBJ1-3, with unresolved D. From germline, CDR1 is LGHNA and CDR2 YNFKEQ. Trimming cost V 1 base and J 7 bases, with 14 bases left between them. CDR3 length: 15 amino acids. CDR3 nucleotides: TGTGCCAGCAGCCAAGCTGGCACGGGTAGGAACACCATATATTTT. Translated, it gives CASSQAGTGRNTIYF.

The chain has TRBV28 and TRBJ2-7; D may be TRBD2 (5 bases). V gave up 5 bases and J gave up 5 bases, with 19 bases separating them. The germline gives CDR1 MDHEN, CDR2 SYDVKM. The CDR3 contains 15 residues. This CDR3 reads CASSTSADLGHEQYF. Written as DNA, the CDR3 is TGTGCCAGCAGTACCTCAGCGGATCTGGGCCACGAGCAGTACTTC.

The V call is TRBV28, the J call TRBJ1-4; 10 bases align to TRBD1. CDR1 and CDR2 from the germline V gene are MDHEN and SYDVKM. The CDR3 is 17 amino acids. The ends lost 5 bases at V and 2 bases at J; junction bases unmatched: 8. The CDR3 spells CASSRGQGFTTNEKLFF. CDR3 DNA sequence: TGTGCCAGCAGTCGGGGACAGGGGTTTACGACTAATGAAAAACTGTTTTTT.

The chain recombines TRBV7-3 with TRBJ2-1, with D unclear. V lost 2 bases to trimming and J lost 6 bases, with 17 bases between them. The CDR3 totals 16 residues. The germline gives CDR1 SGHTA, CDR2 FQGTGA. This chain's CDR3 is CASSLLRSPGGNEQFF. In nucleotides, the CDR3 is TGTGCCAGCAGCTTACTACGAAGCCCAGGCGGCAATGAGCAGTTCTTC.

CDR3 sequence: CAIRENPSGANVLTF. The CDR3 DNA is TGTGCCATCCGGGAGAATCCCTCTGGGGCCAACGTCCTGACTTTC. This sequence joins TRBV10-3 and TRBJ2-6; weak D call: TRBD2 (6 bases). Per germline, CDR1 ENHRY and CDR2 SYGVKD. This CDR3 has 15 residues. Trimming left V 8 bases short and J 0 bases short, with 11 bases between.

The chain couples TRBV27 to TRBJ2-1; perhaps TRBD1 as D (6 bases). The CDR3 extends over 14 amino acids. Trimming removed 7 bases from V and 9 bases from J, with 19 bases in between. Germline V gene sequence: CDR1 MNHEY, CDR2 SMNVEV (reference sequence). The CDR3 loop reads CASTKYRDGGEQFF. CDR3 sequence (DNA): TGTGCCAGCACGAAGTACAGGGATGGGGGTGAGCAGTTCTTC.